This T cell receptor (beta chain) was obtained from a study of T cells after yellow fever vaccination. Study-level results: The study found a weaker secondary response that peaked faster, day 5 versus 15. Boosting was followed by the reappearance of most primary-vaccination clones (around 96% CD4, about 89% CD8).

There are many counts of this clonotype. Its antigen is not known. For TCR, cDNA came from 5'RACE template switching, which added a universal primer site and UMIs. TCRdb reprocessed the 5' RACE reads via MiXCR and lists one record per CDR3 protein. The sample holds 200,000 to 300,000 distinct CDR3 sequences, about 3.9% seen once. From germline, CDR1 is SGHRS and CDR2 YFSETQ. The CDR3 runs to 14 residues. Trimming cost V 7 bases and J 3 bases; bases outside gene matches: 10. The source material was PBMCs, sampled 15 days after the yellow fever booster vaccination. The chain uses TRBV5-1 and TRBJ2-7; TRBD1 matches 7 bases. The sequence derives from a man aged 18-30 years who received the YFV17D yellow fever vaccine. CDR3 protein: CASGPGQFYYEQYF. In DNA, the CDR3 is TGCGCCAGCGGCCCGGGACAGTTCTACTACGAGCAGTACTTC.